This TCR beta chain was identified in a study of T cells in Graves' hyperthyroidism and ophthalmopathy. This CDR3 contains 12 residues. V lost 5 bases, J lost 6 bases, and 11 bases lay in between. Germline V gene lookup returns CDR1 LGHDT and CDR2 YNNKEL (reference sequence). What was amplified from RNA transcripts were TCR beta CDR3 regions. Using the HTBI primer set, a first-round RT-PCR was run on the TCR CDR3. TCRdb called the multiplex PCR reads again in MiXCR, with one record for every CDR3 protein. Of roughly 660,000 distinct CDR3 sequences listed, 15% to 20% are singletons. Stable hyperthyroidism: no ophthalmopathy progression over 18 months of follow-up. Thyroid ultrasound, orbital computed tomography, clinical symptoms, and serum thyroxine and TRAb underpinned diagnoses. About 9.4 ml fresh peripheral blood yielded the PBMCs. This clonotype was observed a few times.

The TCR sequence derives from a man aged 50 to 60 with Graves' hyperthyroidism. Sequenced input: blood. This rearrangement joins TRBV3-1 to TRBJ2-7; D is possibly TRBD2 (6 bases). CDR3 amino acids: CASSRRDREQYF. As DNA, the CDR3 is TGTGCCAGCAGCAGGCGGGACCGCGAGCAGTACTTC.